A single sample gave rise to the 8 T cell receptor beta chains below, sequenced in a study of T-cell memory formation after mild COVID-19 (dated by TCRdb to the early 2020s). Library creation used 5' RACE. Data came from an Illumina NovaSeq 6000. The raw public reads went through TCRdb reprocessing: fastp at Q25, MiXCR clone calling, in-frame beta chains kept. All rows with the same CDR3 protein become a single entry with the most common DNA and genes. Here the sample has 250,000 to 300,000 distinct CDR3 sequences; 15% to 20% occur a single time. The ten largest clonotypes hold roughly 20% of the sample. The source material was PBMCs or a T cell subset sorted from them (not recorded which). The receptors stem from a man between 18 and 29 years old who had mild COVID-19 (a few samples of this study predate the infection). The sample titles of this study are shuffled in the database, so cell type and time point are left out; the donor was told from shared clones.

This clonotype was detected only a few times. This sequence joins TRBV18 and TRBJ2-5; D is uncertain. V was shortened by 4 bases and J by 4 bases, with 10 bases between the two germline ends. CDR1 and CDR2 from the germline V gene are KGHSH and LQKENI. The CDR3 totals 13 residues. CDR3 sequence (DNA): TGTGCCAGCTCACGGACCGAGCCAGAGACCCAGTACTTC. Translated: CASSRTEPETQYF.

This chain uses TRBV6-5 with TRBJ2-5; no clear D gene. The ends were cut back, 2 bases at V and 5 bases at J, with 12 bases in the middle. The length of the CDR3 is 14 residues. Germline V gives CDR1 MNHEY, CDR2 SVGAGI. The CDR3 protein is CASSYGLTRETQYF. The CDR3 bases are TGTGCCAGCAGTTACGGCCTAACGCGGGAGACCCAGTACTTC.

This clonotype came up a few times. The rearrangement uses TRBV4-3 and TRBJ2-1; D possibly corresponds to TRBD1 (5 bases). CDR3 length: 17 residues. The germline CDR1 and CDR2 sequences are LGHNA and YSLEER. Trimming left V 2 bases short and J 0 bases short, with 14 bases between. In nucleotides, the CDR3 is TGCGCCAGCAGCCAACGTTTGACAGAGAGCTCCTACAATGAGCAGTTCTTC. As protein: CASSQRLTESSYNEQFF.

This clonotype appeared a few times. The chain recombines TRBV20-1 with TRBJ2-5, with 9 bases matching TRBD2. The V gene end was trimmed by 5 bases and the J gene end by 1 base; junction bases not matched to a gene: 11. Germline CDR1 DFQATT, CDR2 SNEGSKA (reference sequence). CDR3 length equals 16 residues. Here the CDR3 reads CSAPRDGGGVQETQYF. CDR3 in DNA: TGCAGTGCTCCCCGAGATGGCGGGGGGGTCCAAGAGACCCAGTACTTC.

This clonotype appeared a few times. J is TRBJ1-6 and V is TRBV27; possible D gene TRBD1, 6 bases. V shed 6 bases and J shed 5 bases, with 17 bases lying between them. The CDR3 runs 16 residues. The germline CDR1 and CDR2 sequences are MNHEY and SMNVEV (reference sequence). The DNA for the CDR3 is TGTGCCAGCAGACGCTCCGGGACACTAGATAATTCACCCCTCCACTTT. It yields the protein CASRRSGTLDNSPLHF.

The chain links TRBV5-1 to TRBJ2-7; 7 bases align to TRBD1. With 3 bases clipped from V and 1 base from J, the junction kept 4 bases outside the gene matches. This CDR3 has 14 amino acids. Germline V gene sequence: CDR1 SGHRS, CDR2 YFSETQ. The CDR3 DNA is TGCGCCAGCAGCTCGGGGACAGCATCCTACGAGCAGTACTTC. Protein sequence: CASSSGTASYEQYF.

The chain links TRBV7-2 to TRBJ2-3; the D gene is possibly TRBD1 (6 bases). V was shortened by 5 bases and J by 2 bases, with 17 bases between the two germline ends. Germline-derived CDR1 and CDR2 are SGHTA and FQGNSA. This CDR3 has 16 amino acids. The CDR3 region has the DNA TGTGCCAGCAGCGAAATGTCAGGGGCTTTCACAGATACGCAGTATTTT. Protein: CASSEMSGAFTDTQYF. The full variable domain, rest sourced from reference TRBV7-2 and TRBJ2-3, is GAGVSQSPSNKVTEKGKDVELRCDPISGHTALYWYRQSLGQGLEFLIYFQGNSAPDKSGLPSDRFSAERTGGSVSTLTIQRTQQEDSAVYLCASSEMSGAFTDTQYFGPGTRLTVL.

This clonotype was seen repeatedly, ten times or more. The chain recombines TRBV5-6 with TRBJ2-7; 7 bases map to TRBD2. The V gene's germline CDR1 is SGHDT and CDR2 YYEEEE. This CDR3 is 13 amino acids long. V shed 5 bases, J shed 6 bases, and the junction held 8 bases outside the gene matches. The CDR3 here is CASRRWEGLEQYF. The CDR3 coding sequence is TGTGCCAGCAGGCGATGGGAGGGCCTCGAGCAGTACTTC.